This paragraph reports one T cell receptor (beta chain). The target antigen is unknown. Given a much more abundant clone one base away, this may be a read error. Germline V gene sequence: CDR1 DFQATT, CDR2 SNEGSKA (reference sequence). The CDR3 has 12 amino acids. This specimen comes from a study of blood T cells in healthy people across ages. Whole-study findings and limits: Researchers judged that diversity estimates from one million T cells fell short of true values.

Sample-barcoded 5' priming and a J-beta primer mix drove a second PCR of about 6 to 11 cycles. Template switching added a 12-random-nucleotide identifier to every cDNA molecule. TCRdb redid the calling of the 5' RACE reads with MiXCR, one entry per CDR3 protein. The sample yields hundreds of thousands of distinct CDR3 sequences, approximately 30% seen once. The sequencing sample was made of blood. The rearrangement joins TRBV20-1 to TRBJ2-7, with D possibly being TRBD1 (6 bases). The TCR was taken from an elderly woman in good health. The CDR3 nucleotides read TGCAGTGCTTCGACAGGTATCTACGGGCAGTACTTC. Its protein product is CSASTGIYGQYF.